The entry below gives a single T cell receptor (beta chain) sequence along with its context. Its specific antigen is unknown. Base qualities are not provided; no much larger clone lies one nucleotide away. The CDR3 regions of human TCRbeta chains were subjected to immunosequencing. As for the original processing: TCRs in the repertoires were matched against a reference library of SARS-CoV-2-specific TCRs that had been generated with the MIRA antigen-specificity platform. Breadth was defined as the fraction of unique TCRs that were SARS-CoV-2-associated. Depth was defined as the fraction of total T cells that were SARS-CoV-2-associated. Using the MIRA data, each spike-specific TCR was assigned both to the spike region to which the TCR was reactive and to a CD4 or CD8 class. Log10-transformed breadth and depth values were compared by one-way ANOVA with Sidak's multiple comparisons tests. Held by TCRdb, this immuneACCESS table contains in-frame sequences only and omits some clones. Under half of the omission traces to an unresolved V gene where checked; the cause of the rest is unknown. From that table come the V and J calls and clone size; the DNA was used to work out D and trimming. This sample lists some 130,000 clones; about 93% were detected once. 5% to 6.5% of the sample comes from the top ten.

This sample was included in a study of T cell responses to AZD1222 COVID-19 vaccine (dated by TCRdb to the early 2020s). About the investigation overall: Because spike-specific TCR depth and breadth did not differ between the two schedules, AZD1222 recipients who got a second dose at roughly 4 weeks were pooled with those who got a second dose at roughly 12 weeks. TCR sequencing covered approximately 230 trial participants: about 210 given two doses of AZD1222 and some 25 given two doses of MenACWY control vaccine. Trial participants were enrolled by age into subgroups of 18-55, 56-69 and 70-plus years, and 148, 28 and 57 TCR-sequenced participants, respectively, were included in these subgroups. Here is what the overall study found, with its caveats: In the small 56-69-year group, the increase in depth fell short of significance, most likely because of low power. Most participants were white British and females outnumbered males, and the authors suggested that clonal diversity may have been underestimated. CD4 TCRs associated with the vaccine covered the entire spike protein, and the dominant responses were in regions 160-218 and 743-854. Conclusions about previously exposed vaccinees are limited, since just 5 to 7 AZD1222 recipients were seropositive for SARS-CoV-2 at baseline. Because no day 14 peak-response samples were available, repertoires were characterized only after the peak T cell response. After two AZD1222 doses, spike-specific TCR breadth and depth were significantly higher than at day 0 and than in MenACWY recipients. Nearly half of unique spike-specific TCRs reportedly recognized epitopes outside regions mutated in the B.1.351 and B.1.1.7 variants.

Per the publication, the time point label means: baseline before first vaccination. Vaccinee samples were obtained from the UK trials COV001 and COV002, which included a single-blind randomized controlled phase 2/3 trial of AZD1222 (ChAdOx1 nCoV-19) in healthy adults. Trial participant PBMC samples were collected at day 0 and day 28 after the second dose for TCRbeta chain sequencing. CDR1 MNHEY and CDR2 SVGAGI were looked up in the germline V gene. From V the trimming removes 4 bases and from J it removes 5 bases, while the gene matches leave 8 bases of the junction unaccounted for. Measured from the cysteine to the phenylalanine, the CDR3 is 15 residues long. Left in the record is the CDR3 DNA by itself, 45 bases read in frame from the first base.

The chain links TRBV6-5 with TRBJ2-1; 7 nucleotides in the junction match TRBD2. The TCR originated in an adult in good health. Sample: peripheral blood, taken on day 0 of AZD1222 vaccination. The DNA sequence is as follows: TGTGCCAGCAGTTCCAGCGGGACGGAAAACAATGAGCAGTTCTTC. It encodes CASSSSGTENNEQFF.